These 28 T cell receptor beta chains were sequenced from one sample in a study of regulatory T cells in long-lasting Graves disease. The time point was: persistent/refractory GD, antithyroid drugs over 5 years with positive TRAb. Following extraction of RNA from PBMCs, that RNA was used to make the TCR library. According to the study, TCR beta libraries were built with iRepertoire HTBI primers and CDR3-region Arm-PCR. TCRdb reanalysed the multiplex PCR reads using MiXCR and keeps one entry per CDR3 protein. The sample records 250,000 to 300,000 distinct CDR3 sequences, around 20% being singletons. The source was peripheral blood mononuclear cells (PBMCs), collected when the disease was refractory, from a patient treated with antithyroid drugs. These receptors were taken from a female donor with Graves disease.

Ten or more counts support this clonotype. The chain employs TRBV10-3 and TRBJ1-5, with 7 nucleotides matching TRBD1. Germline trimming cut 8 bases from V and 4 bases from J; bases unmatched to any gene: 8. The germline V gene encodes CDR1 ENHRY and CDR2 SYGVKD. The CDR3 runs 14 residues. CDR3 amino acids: CAIGLDRANQPQHF. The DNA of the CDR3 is TGTGCCATCGGACTAGACAGGGCTAATCAGCCCCAGCATTTT.

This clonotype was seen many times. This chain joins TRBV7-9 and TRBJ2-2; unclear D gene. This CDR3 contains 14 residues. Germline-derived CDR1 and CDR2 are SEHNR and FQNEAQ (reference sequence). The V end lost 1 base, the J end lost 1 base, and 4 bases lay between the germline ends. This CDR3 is CASSLDVNTGELFF. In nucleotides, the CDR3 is TGTGCCAGCAGCTTAGACGTGAACACCGGGGAGCTGTTTTTT.

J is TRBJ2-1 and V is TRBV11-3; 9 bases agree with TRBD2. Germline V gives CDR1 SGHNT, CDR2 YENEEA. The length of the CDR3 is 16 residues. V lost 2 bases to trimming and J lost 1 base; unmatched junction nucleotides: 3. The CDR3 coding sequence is TGTGCCAGCAGCTTAACAGCGGGAGGTTCCTACAATGAGCAGTTCTTC. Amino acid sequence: CASSLTAGGSYNEQFF.

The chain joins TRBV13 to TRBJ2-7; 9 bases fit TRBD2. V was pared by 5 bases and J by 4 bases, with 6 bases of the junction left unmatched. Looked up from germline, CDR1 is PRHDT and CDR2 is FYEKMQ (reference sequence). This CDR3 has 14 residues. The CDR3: CASSTGLAFYEQYF. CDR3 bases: TGTGCCAGCAGCACGGGACTAGCTTTTTACGAGCAGTACTTC.

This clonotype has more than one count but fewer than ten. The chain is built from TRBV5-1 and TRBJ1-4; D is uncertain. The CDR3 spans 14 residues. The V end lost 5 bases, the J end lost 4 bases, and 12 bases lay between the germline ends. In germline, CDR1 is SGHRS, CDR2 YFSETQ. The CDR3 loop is CASSSGSGNEKLFF. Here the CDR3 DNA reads TGCGCCAGCAGTTCTGGATCGGGTAATGAAAAACTGTTTTTT.

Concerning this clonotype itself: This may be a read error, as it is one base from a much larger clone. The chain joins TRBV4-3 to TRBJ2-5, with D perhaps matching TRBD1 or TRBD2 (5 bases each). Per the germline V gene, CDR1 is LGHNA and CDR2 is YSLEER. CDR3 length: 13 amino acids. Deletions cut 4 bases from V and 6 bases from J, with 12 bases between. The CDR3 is CASSRGQGKTQYF. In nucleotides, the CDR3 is TGCGCCAGCAGCCGAGGGCAGGGCAAGACCCAGTACTTC.

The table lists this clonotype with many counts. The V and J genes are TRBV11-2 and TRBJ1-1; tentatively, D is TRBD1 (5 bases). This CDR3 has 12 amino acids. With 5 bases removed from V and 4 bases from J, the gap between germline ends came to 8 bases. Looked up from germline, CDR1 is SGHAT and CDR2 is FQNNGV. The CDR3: CASSNGGTEAFF. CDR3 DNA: TGTGCCAGCAGCAATGGGGGCACTGAAGCTTTCTTT.

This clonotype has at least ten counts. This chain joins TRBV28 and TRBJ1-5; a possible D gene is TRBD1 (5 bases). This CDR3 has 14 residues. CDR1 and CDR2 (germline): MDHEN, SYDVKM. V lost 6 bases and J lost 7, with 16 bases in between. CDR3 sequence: CASSSGVGGQPQHF. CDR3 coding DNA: TGTGCCAGCAGCTCGGGGGTAGGAGGGCAGCCCCAGCATTTT.

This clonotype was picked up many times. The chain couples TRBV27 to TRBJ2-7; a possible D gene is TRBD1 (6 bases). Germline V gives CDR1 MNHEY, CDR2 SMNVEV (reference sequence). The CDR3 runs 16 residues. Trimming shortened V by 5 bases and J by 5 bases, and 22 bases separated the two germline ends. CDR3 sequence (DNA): TGTGCCAGCAGTCCAACCGTTATCGGGACAACAAACGAGCAGTACTTC. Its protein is CASSPTVIGTTNEQYF.

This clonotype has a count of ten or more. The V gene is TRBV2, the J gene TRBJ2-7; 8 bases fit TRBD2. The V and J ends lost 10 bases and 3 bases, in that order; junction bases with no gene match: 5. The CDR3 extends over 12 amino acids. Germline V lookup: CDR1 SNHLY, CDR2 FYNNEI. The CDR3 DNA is TGTGCCACAGTAGCGGGGAACTACGAGCAGTACTTC. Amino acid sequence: CATVAGNYEQYF.

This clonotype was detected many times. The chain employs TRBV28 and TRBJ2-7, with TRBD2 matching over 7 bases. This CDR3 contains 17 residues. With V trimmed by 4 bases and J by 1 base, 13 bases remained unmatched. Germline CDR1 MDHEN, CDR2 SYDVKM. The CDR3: CASSSRPSGSTSYEQYF. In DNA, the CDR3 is TGTGCCAGCAGTTCTAGGCCTAGCGGTAGCACTTCCTACGAGCAGTACTTC.

The CDR3 is CASSPANRAGELFF. In nucleotides, the CDR3 is TGTGCCAGCAGCCCCGCCAACCGGGCCGGGGAGCTGTTTTTT. The chain carries TRBV7-6 and TRBJ2-2; D unresolved. V lost 5 bases, J lost 6 bases, and 13 bases lay in between. CDR1 is SGHVS, CDR2 FNYEAQ, per germline. This CDR3 comprises 14 residues.

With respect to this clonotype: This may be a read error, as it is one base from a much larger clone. The CDR3 nucleotides read TGTGCCAGCAGTGAGTCGACTGGCCAGAACTACGAGCAGTACTTC. It is translated as CASSESTGQNYEQYF. This chain uses TRBV2 with TRBJ2-7; no clear D. CDR1 SNHLY and CDR2 FYNNEI come from the germline V gene. Trimming took 3 bases from V and 3 from J, leaving 15 bases between them. The CDR3 is 15 amino acids.

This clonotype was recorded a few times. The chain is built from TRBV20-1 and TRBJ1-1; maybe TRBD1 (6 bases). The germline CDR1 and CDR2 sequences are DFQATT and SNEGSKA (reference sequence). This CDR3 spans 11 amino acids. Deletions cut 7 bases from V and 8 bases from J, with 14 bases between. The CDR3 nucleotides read TGCAGTGGGGGGGGGGCGAGAGAAGCTTTCTTT. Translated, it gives CSGGGAREAFF.

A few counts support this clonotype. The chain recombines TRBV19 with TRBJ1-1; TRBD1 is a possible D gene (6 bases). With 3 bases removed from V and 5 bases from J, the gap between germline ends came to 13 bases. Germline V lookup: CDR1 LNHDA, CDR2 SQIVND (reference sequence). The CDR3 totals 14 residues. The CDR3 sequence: CASSMTRGWTEAFF. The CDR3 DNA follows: TGTGCCAGTAGTATGACGAGGGGGTGGACTGAAGCTTTCTTT.

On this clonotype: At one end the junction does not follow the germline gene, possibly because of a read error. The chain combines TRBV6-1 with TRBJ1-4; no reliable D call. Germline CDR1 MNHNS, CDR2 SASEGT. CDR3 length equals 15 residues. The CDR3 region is CASSDAAATNEELFF. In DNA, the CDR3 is TGTGCCAGCAGTGACGCGGCCGCGACAAATGAAGAACTGTTTTTT.

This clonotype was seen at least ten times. The CDR3: CASSFLREPVEQYF. The CDR3 DNA is TGTGCCAGCAGCTTCTTGCGGGAACCCGTAGAGCAGTACTTC. The chain is built from TRBV7-2 and TRBJ2-7, with a weak D call TRBD2 (6 bases). Per germline, CDR1 SGHTA and CDR2 FQGNSA. V dropped 3 bases and J dropped 7 bases, with 16 bases sitting between them. The CDR3 consists of 14 residues.

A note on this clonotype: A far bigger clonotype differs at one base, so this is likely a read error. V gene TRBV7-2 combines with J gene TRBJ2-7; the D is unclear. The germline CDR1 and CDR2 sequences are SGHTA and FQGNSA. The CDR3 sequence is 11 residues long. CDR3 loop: CVSSFSYEQYF. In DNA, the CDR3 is TGTGTCAGCAGCTTCTCCTACGAGCAGTACTTC.

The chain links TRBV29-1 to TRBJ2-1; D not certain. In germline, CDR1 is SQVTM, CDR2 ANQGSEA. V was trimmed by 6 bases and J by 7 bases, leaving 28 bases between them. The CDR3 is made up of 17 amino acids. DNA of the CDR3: TGCAGCGTCGTTGTGGCGGCAGGCCCGCTCCCGAGTAATGAGCAGTTCTTC. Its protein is CSVVVAAGPLPSNEQFF.

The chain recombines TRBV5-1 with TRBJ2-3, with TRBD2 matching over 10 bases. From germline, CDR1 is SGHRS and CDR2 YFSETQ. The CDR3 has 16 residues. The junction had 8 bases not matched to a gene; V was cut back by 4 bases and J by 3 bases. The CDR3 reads CASSVSGRARTDTQYF. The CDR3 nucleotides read TGCGCCAGCAGCGTGAGCGGGAGGGCCAGAACAGATACGCAGTATTTT.

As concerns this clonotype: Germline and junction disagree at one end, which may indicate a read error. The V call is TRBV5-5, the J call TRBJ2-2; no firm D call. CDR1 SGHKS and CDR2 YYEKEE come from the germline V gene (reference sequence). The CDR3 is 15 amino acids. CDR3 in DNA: TGTGCCAGCAGCTTGGATAGTTCGAACACCGGCGAGCTGTTTTTT. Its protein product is CASSLDSSNTGELFF.

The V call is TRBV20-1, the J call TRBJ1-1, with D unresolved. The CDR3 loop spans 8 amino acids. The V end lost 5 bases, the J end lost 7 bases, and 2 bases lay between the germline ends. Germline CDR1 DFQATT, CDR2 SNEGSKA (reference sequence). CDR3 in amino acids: CSAGEAFF. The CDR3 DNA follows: TGCAGTGCTGGTGAAGCTTTCTTT.

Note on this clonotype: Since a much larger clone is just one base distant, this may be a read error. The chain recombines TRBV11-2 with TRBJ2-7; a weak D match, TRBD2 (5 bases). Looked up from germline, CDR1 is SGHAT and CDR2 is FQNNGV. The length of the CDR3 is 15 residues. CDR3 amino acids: CTSSPGSQGHYEQYF. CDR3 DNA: TGTACCAGCAGCCCGGGGTCTCAAGGGCACTACGAGCAGTACTTC.

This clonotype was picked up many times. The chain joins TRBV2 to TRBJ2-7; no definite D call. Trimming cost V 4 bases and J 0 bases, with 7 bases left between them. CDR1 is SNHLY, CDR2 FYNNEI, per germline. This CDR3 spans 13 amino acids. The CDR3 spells CASSGAHSYEQYF. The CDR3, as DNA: TGTGCCAGCAGTGGAGCGCACTCCTACGAGCAGTACTTC. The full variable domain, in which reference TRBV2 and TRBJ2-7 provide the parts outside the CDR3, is EPEVTQTPSHQVTQMGQEVILRCVPISNHLYFYWYRQILGQKVEFLVSFYNNEISEKSEIFDDQFSVERPDGSNFTLKIRSTKLEDSAMYFCASSGAHSYEQYFGPGTRLTVT.

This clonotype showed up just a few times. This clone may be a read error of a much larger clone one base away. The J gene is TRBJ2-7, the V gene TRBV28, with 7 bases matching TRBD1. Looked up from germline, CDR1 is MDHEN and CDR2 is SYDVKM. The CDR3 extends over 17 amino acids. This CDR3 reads CASSSPGQTSPGFEQCF. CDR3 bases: TGTGCCAGCAGTTCGCCGGGACAGACAAGTCCCGGGTTCGAGCAGTGCTTC.

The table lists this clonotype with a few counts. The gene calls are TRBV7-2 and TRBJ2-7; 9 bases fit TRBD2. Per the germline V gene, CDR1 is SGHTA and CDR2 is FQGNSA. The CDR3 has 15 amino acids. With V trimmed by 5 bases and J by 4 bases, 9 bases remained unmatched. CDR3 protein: CASSPQAGGPYEQYF. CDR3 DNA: TGTGCCAGCAGCCCCCAGGCGGGGGGGCCATACGAGCAGTACTTC.

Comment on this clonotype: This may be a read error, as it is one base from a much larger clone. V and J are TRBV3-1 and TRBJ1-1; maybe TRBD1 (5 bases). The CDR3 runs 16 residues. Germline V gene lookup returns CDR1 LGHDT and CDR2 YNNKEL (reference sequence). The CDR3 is CASSQPPGKTNAEAFF. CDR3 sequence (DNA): TGTGCCAGCAGCCAACCCCCAGGGAAAACGAACGCTGAAGCTTTCTTT.

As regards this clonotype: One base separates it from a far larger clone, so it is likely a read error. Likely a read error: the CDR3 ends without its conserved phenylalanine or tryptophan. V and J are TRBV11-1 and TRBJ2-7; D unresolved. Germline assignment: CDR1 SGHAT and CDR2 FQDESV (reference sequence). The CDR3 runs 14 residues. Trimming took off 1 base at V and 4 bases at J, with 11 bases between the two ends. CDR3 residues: CASSLGGTVYEQYS. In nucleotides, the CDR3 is TGTGCCAGCAGCTTAGGGGGTACGGTGTACGAGCAGTACTCC.